The source of this TCR beta chain is a study of beta chain features in type 1 diabetes. Study summary: There were some 110 million sorted cells examined across all samples.

This clone was counted only a few times. The antigen is unknown. Reverse transcription of all isolated RNA meant that expressed TCRB transcripts were sequenced. TCRdb's copy holds only in-frame clones and misses some; the assay was immunoSEQ multiplex PCR. The sample has some 180,000 clones; 10% to 15% are singletons. Broader study findings: A closer apparent resemblance between naive, central memory and Treg TCRB repertoires was seen in patients than in healthy donors. PCR may have favored shorter templates equally in patients and controls.

Material for sequencing was central memory CD4+ T cells from blood. The origin of this receptor is a young woman in good health.

The CDR3 is CASSEGGDYGYTF. CDR3 nucleotide sequence: TGTGCCAGCAGTGAAGGAGGAGACTATGGCTACACCTTC. This rearrangement joins TRBV2 to TRBJ1-2; D is uncertain. The CDR3 has 13 amino acids. Germline-derived CDR1 and CDR2 are SNHLY and FYNNEI. Trimming took 1 base from V and 3 from J, leaving 6 bases between them. Full variable domain (outside the CDR3, taken from reference TRBV2 and TRBJ1-2): EPEVTQTPSHQVTQMGQEVILRCVPISNHLYFYWYRQILGQKVEFLVSFYNNEISEKSEIFDDQFSVERPDGSNFTLKIRSTKLEDSAMYFCASSEGGDYGYTFGSGTRLTVV.